This entry lists 30 T cell receptor beta chains sequenced from one sample in a study of cytomegalovirus exposure and HLA in healthy donors. Vbeta (60) and Jbeta (13) primers were used in the PCR. Only in-frame clones appear in the TCRdb table, and some are missing; sequencing was by immunoSEQ multiplex PCR. The profile covers around 130,000 clones, with 75% to 85% appearing a single time and approximately 3.1% taken by the ten largest. The sequencing input was PBMCs. The receptors were sampled from a woman under 30 in good health and CMV-seropositive.

The chain uses TRBV5-1 and TRBJ1-4; 9 bases align to TRBD1. The CDR3 consists of 16 residues. Germline CDR1 reads SGHRS; CDR2 reads YFSETQ. V lost 3 bases to trimming and J lost 7 bases; unmatched junction nucleotides: 10. CDR3 DNA sequence: TGCGCCAGCAGCTCAACCCGAGGGGACAGGGCTGAAAAACTGTTTTTT. Translating it yields CASSSTRGDRAEKLFF.

The chain recombines TRBV5-1 with TRBJ2-1; 10 bases line up with TRBD2. The CDR3 has 14 residues. V gave up 2 bases and J gave up 9 bases; unmatched junction bases: 5. Germline CDR1 and CDR2: SGHRS and YFSETQ. This chain's CDR3 is CASSLAGGRPEQFF. DNA for the CDR3: TGCGCCAGCAGCTTAGCGGGGGGGCGCCCTGAGCAGTTCTTC.

This clone was counted a few times. V and J are TRBV4-1 and TRBJ2-3; TRBD2 matches at 8 bases. There are 16 residues in the CDR3. The junction had 7 bases not matched to a gene; V was cut back by 0 bases and J by 5 bases. Germline CDR1 MGHRA, CDR2 YSYEKL. The CDR3 here is CASSQESGGKLDTQYF. In DNA, the CDR3 is TGCGCCAGCAGCCAAGAATCGGGGGGGAAGTTAGATACGCAGTATTTT.

V is TRBV4-2 and J is TRBJ2-1, with a tentative D call TRBD2 (6 bases). Per germline, CDR1 LGHNA and CDR2 YNFKEQ. Between the trimmed V and J ends, which lost 0 bases and 5 bases, there was a span of 8 bases. This CDR3 has 14 residues. The CDR3 loop reads CASSQDPSDNEQFF. DNA for the CDR3: TGTGCCAGCAGCCAAGATCCTAGCGACAATGAGCAGTTCTTC.

The chain joins TRBV19 to TRBJ1-5; TRBD1 matches at 8 bases. The trim removed 3 bases at V and 0 bases at J, leaving 7 bases unmatched. The germline V gene has CDR1 LNHDA and CDR2 SQIVND (reference sequence). The length of the CDR3 is 17 residues. In DNA form, the CDR3 reads TGTGCCAGTAGTATGACCCAGGGGGCCGATAGCAATCAGCCCCAGCATTTT. It translates to CASSMTQGADSNQPQHF.

The genes are TRBV2 and TRBJ2-5; D is uncertain. In germline, CDR1 is SNHLY, CDR2 FYNNEI. There are 15 residues in the CDR3. V lost 4 bases and J 1 base, leaving 13 bases between the germline ends. CDR3 region: CASSGDNNLQETQYF. CDR3 nucleotides: TGTGCCAGCAGTGGAGACAACAACCTCCAAGAGACCCAGTACTTC.

This clone was recorded many times. CDR3 coding DNA: TGTGCCAGCAGTTACGCTAGCGGGGGAACCGGGGAGCTGTTTTTT. Translated, it gives CASSYASGGTGELFF. This rearrangement joins TRBV6-5 to TRBJ2-2; TRBD2 aligns across 10 bases. Germline V gene lookup returns CDR1 MNHEY and CDR2 SVGAGI. V lost 2 bases, J lost 5 bases, and 2 bases stayed unmatched. The CDR3 is 15 amino acids.

V and J are TRBV28 and TRBJ1-2; 9 bases map to TRBD1. Germline-derived CDR1 and CDR2 are MDHEN and SYDVKM. The V and J ends lost 3 bases and 5 bases, in that order; junction bases with no gene match: 7. The CDR3 totals 15 residues. CDR3 coding DNA: TGTGCCAGCAGTTTGCCCACAGGGGGCCCTTATGGCTACACCTTC. Its translation: CASSLPTGGPYGYTF.

This clone occurred once. The CDR3 sequence is CASSLAGGEQYF. CDR3 nucleotides: TGTGCCAGCAGCTTAGCAGGGGGTGAGCAGTACTTC. The chain has TRBV7-3 and TRBJ2-7, with TRBD1 identical over 7 bases. This CDR3 has 12 residues. Germline assignment: CDR1 SGHTA and CDR2 FQGTGA. The V gene end was trimmed by 2 bases and the J gene end by 7 bases; junction bases not matched to a gene: 2.

This clone was counted a few times. The chain is built from TRBV25-1 and TRBJ2-1, with a possible D match to TRBD2 (6 bases). V lost 5 bases and J 7 bases, leaving 18 bases between the germline ends. The CDR3 runs 15 residues. CDR1 MGHDK and CDR2 SYGVNS come from the germline V gene. The CDR3 sequence: CASSPSGTSTNEQFF. CDR3 sequence (DNA): TGTGCCAGCAGTCCTTCCGGGACTTCGACGAATGAGCAGTTCTTC.

V gene TRBV11-3 combines with J gene TRBJ2-2, with 8 bases fitting TRBD2. This CDR3 is 18 amino acids long. From germline, CDR1 is SGHNT and CDR2 YENEEA. After removal of 5 bases from V and 6 bases from J, the junction contained 17 bases not matched to a gene. The CDR3 region has the DNA TGTGCCAGCAGCCCTCGGCCGGGGGAGAGCGGGGGAGCCGGGGAGCTGTTTTTT. It yields the protein CASSPRPGESGGAGELFF.

The chain joins TRBV5-5 to TRBJ1-1, with 7 nucleotides matching TRBD1. Germline V gene lookup returns CDR1 SGHKS and CDR2 YYEKEE (reference sequence). The V segment lost 5 bases and the J segment 1 base; nucleotides outside the gene matches: 5. This CDR3 is built from 14 residues. The CDR3 spells CASRRGQENTEAFF. The DNA for the CDR3 is TGTGCCAGCAGACGTGGACAGGAGAACACTGAAGCTTTCTTT.

The V call is TRBV29-1, the J call TRBJ2-5; weak D call: TRBD1 (6 bases). V was shortened by 4 bases and J by 1 base, with 10 bases between the two germline ends. The CDR3 extends over 13 amino acids. Looked up from germline, CDR1 is SQVTM and CDR2 is ANQGSEA. The CDR3 nucleotides are TGCAGCGTTGTGGGGGCAGTCCAAGAGACCCAGTACTTC. This encodes CSVVGAVQETQYF.

The chain joins TRBV7-2 to TRBJ2-5, with D unresolved. The CDR3 has 13 residues. CDR1 and CDR2 from the germline V gene are SGHTA and FQGNSA. Trimming shortened V by 3 bases and J by 2 bases, and 7 bases separated the two germline ends. The CDR3 loop reads CASSFQRQETQYF. The DNA for the CDR3 is TGTGCCAGCAGCTTCCAGCGACAAGAGACCCAGTACTTC.

With regard to this clone: At one of its ends the junction is not consistent with the germline gene, which may arise from a read error. The chain combines TRBV7-9 with TRBJ1-1; 7 positions agree with TRBD1. The germline V gene has CDR1 SEHNR and CDR2 FQNEAQ (reference sequence). This CDR3 spans 12 amino acids. CDR3 nucleotide sequence: TGTTCCAGCAGCTTAGGGACAGCGTGGGCTTTCTTT. The encoded protein is CSSSLGTAWAFF.

The sample holds one count of this clone. V and J are TRBV27 and TRBJ1-6; D might be TRBD1 (6 bases). This CDR3 spans 18 amino acids. Looked up from germline, CDR1 is MNHEY and CDR2 is SMNVEV (reference sequence). Deletions cut 0 bases from V and 10 bases from J, with 22 bases between. The CDR3 protein is CASSLSPQGPRKSSPLHF. CDR3 sequence (DNA): TGTGCCAGCAGTTTATCGCCCCAGGGGCCACGGAAGTCATCACCCCTCCACTTT.

The chain has TRBV5-6 and TRBJ1-5, with D perhaps matching TRBD1 (5 bases). V dropped 2 bases and J dropped 1 base, with 19 bases sitting between them. Germline V lookup: CDR1 SGHDT, CDR2 YYEEEE. This CDR3 has 18 amino acids. The CDR3 sequence: CASSFTRGRVGSNQPQHF. The CDR3 nucleotides are TGTGCCAGCAGCTTCACAAGGGGCAGGGTCGGGAGCAATCAGCCCCAGCATTTT.

The rearrangement joins TRBV7-6 to TRBJ1-6, with D possibly matching TRBD1 (5 bases). Trimming cost V 1 base and J 5 bases, with 6 bases left between them. The CDR3 is 14 residues long. CDR1 is SGHVS and CDR2 is FNYEAQ in the germline V gene. CDR3 sequence: CASSLGQNNSPLHF. The DNA of the CDR3 is TGTGCCAGCAGCTTAGGACAGAATAATTCACCCCTCCACTTT.

The chain recombines TRBV4-1 with TRBJ1-3, with a weak D call TRBD1 (6 bases). There are 16 residues in the CDR3. The V gene lost 4 bases and the J gene lost 0 bases, with 13 bases spanning the gap. The germline CDR1 and CDR2 sequences are MGHRA and YSYEKL. The CDR3 spells CASSLQDSSSGNTIYF. The CDR3 region has the DNA TGCGCCAGCAGCCTTCAGGACAGTAGCTCTGGAAACACCATATATTTT.

The chain links TRBV6-1 to TRBJ1-5; 8 bases map to TRBD1. The CDR3 is 16 amino acids. J was trimmed by 6 bases and V by 3 bases; bases with no gene match: 10. Germline V CDR1 and CDR2: MNHNS, SASEGT. The CDR3 loop reads CASSDGPGGWGQPQHF. Written as DNA, the CDR3 is TGTGCCAGCAGTGATGGTCCAGGGGGCTGGGGTCAGCCCCAGCATTTT.

The gene calls are TRBV6-5 and TRBJ1-4, with TRBD1 identical over 7 bases. Per germline, CDR1 MNHEY and CDR2 SVGAGI. This CDR3 has 15 amino acids. The V gene end was trimmed by 5 bases and the J gene end by 4 bases; junction bases not matched to a gene: 7. The CDR3 here is CASSRSGTVNEKLFF. The CDR3 DNA is TGTGCCAGCAGTCGCTCCGGGACAGTTAATGAAAAACTGTTTTTT.

This chain uses TRBV7-3 with TRBJ2-2; TRBD2 aligns across 12 bases. V lost 5 bases to trimming and J lost 6 bases; unmatched junction nucleotides: 1. CDR1 and CDR2 (germline): SGHTA, FQGTGA. The CDR3 consists of 14 residues. The CDR3 DNA reads as TGTGCCAGCAGCCGGACTAGCGGGGCCGGGGAGCTGTTTTTT. Its translation is CASSRTSGAGELFF.

This clone was detected a few times. An end of the junction does not agree with germline; a read error may underlie this. This chain uses TRBV2 with TRBJ1-4; possibly TRBD1 for D (6 bases). Germline V gene sequence: CDR1 SNHLY, CDR2 FYNNEI. The CDR3 is 12 amino acids. CDR3 sequence (DNA): TGTGCCAGCAGTGATAGGGGGAGGGGGTCGGTTTTT. This gives the protein CASSDRGRGSVF.

A few counts support this clone. V usage is TRBV19 and J usage is TRBJ2-5; a weak D match, TRBD1 (6 bases). Germline V gene lookup returns CDR1 LNHDA and CDR2 SQIVND (reference sequence). The V end was cut by 5 bases, the J end by 5 bases, with 12 bases between. This CDR3 comprises 13 residues. In DNA form, the CDR3 reads TGTGCCAGTAGTTTACAGGGCGTGGAGACCCAGTACTTC. Residues: CASSLQGVETQYF. Using reference TRBV19 and TRBJ2-5 for the parts outside the CDR3, the full variable domain is DGGITQSPKYLFRKEGQNVTLSCEQNLNHDAMYWYRQDPGQGLRLIYYSQIVNDFQKGDIAEGYSVSREKKESFPLTVTSAQKNPTAFYLCASSLQGVETQYFGPGTRLLVL.

This rearrangement joins TRBV21-1 to TRBJ2-3; the D segment call TRBD2 is taken from the table without a DNA check. TRBV21-1 is a recognized pseudogene. This CDR3 region has 14 residues. The CDR3 sequence is CASSPQRYSGTQYF. DNA for the CDR3: TGTGCCAGCAGCCCTCAACGGTACAGCGGTACGCAGTATTTT.

V is TRBV6-4 and J is TRBJ2-2; 9 nucleotides align to TRBD2. CDR1 and CDR2 from the germline V gene are MRHNA and SNTAGT. V trimming: 6 bases; J trimming: 2 bases; junction bases outside the gene matches: 7. This CDR3 spans 16 amino acids. The CDR3 DNA reads as TGTGCCAGCAGCACAGATAGCGGGGGTAACACCGGGGAGCTGTTTTTT. Its protein is CASSTDSGGNTGELFF.

The chain employs TRBV6-5 and TRBJ1-5, with TRBD1 as a possible D gene (5 bases). The germline V and J ends were trimmed by 0 bases and 6 bases, with 9 bases remaining between them. This CDR3 comprises 14 residues. The V gene's germline CDR1 is MNHEY and CDR2 SVGAGI. CDR3 region: CASSYSKGVQPQHF. The CDR3 region has the DNA TGTGCCAGCAGTTACTCGAAAGGGGTTCAGCCCCAGCATTTT.

This clone was seen just once. V and J are TRBV20-1 and TRBJ1-2, with D possibly TRBD1 on 5 matching bases. Germline V gives CDR1 DFQATT, CDR2 SNEGSKA (reference sequence). The CDR3 totals 11 residues. The CDR3: CRGSGTYGYTF. The CDR3 nucleotides read TGCAGAGGAAGTGGGACTTATGGCTACACCTTC.

J is TRBJ1-3 and V is TRBV11-2; no clear D. Trimming removed 8 bases at V and 0 bases at J, with 17 bases between. The CDR3 consists of 16 residues. Germline V gene sequence: CDR1 SGHAT, CDR2 FQNNGV. The CDR3 loop is CASGGMGLGSGNTIYF. DNA of the CDR3: TGTGCCAGCGGCGGGATGGGGTTGGGCTCTGGAAACACCATATATTTT.

The chain uses TRBV30 and TRBJ2-7, with unresolved D. Germline values: CDR1 GTSNPN, CDR2 SVGIG (reference sequence). This CDR3 is 13 amino acids long. Trimming removed 2 bases at V and 3 bases at J, with 11 bases between. The CDR3 region is CAWSPDTYYEQYF. The CDR3 nucleotides are TGTGCCTGGAGTCCCGACACATACTACGAGCAGTACTTC. The entire variable domain, with the rest obtained from reference TRBV30 and TRBJ2-7, is as follows: SQTIHQWPATLVQPVGSPLSLECTVEGTSNPNLYWYRQAAGRGLQLLFYSVGIGQISSEVPQNLSASRPQDRQFILSSKKLLLSDSGFYLCAWSPDTYYEQYFGPGTRLTVT.